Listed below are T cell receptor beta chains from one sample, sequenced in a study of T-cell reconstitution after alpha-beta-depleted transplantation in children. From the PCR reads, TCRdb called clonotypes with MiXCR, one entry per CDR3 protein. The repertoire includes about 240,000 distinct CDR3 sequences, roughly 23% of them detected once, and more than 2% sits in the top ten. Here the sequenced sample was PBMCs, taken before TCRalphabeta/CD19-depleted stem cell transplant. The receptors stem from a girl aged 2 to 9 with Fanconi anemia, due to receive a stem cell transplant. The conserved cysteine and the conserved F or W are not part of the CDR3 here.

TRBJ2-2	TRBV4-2	ASSRTSGRNTGELF
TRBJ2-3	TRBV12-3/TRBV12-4	ASSSGLAGGRTDTQY
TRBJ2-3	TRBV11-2	ASSPKGGTSGTGSTDTQY
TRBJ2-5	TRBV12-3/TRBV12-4	TSSDRTSGPLAGGETQY
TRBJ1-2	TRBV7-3	ASSHDGYGYT
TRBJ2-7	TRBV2	ASSAQTYEQY
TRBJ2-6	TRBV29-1	SVEDLCRYYSGANVLT
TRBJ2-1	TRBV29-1	SVVGGTGAYNEQF
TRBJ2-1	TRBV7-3	ASSLPQTSGAYNEQF
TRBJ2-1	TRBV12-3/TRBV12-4	ASSFRGHNEQF
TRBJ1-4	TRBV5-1	ASSTSGTGEEKLF
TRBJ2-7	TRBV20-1	SASLLAGSSYEQY
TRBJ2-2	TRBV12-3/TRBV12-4	ASRPPDRGILTGELF
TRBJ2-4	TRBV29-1	SVAGQGTHIQY
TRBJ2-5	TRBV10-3	AISRDRSPGETQY
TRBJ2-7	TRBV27	ASSFLGQGVTYEQY
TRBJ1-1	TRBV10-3	AISPRGEAPEAF
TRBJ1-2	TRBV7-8	ASSLAQDGYGYT
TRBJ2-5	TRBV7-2	ASSLVGGTSETQY
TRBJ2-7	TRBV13	ASSVLAPNYEQY
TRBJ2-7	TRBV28	ASSFDRGLREQY
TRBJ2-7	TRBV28	ASSEQDRSYEQY
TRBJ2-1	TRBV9	ASSGTSGYNEQF
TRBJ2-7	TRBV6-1	ASAQSGSGEQY
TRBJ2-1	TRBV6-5	ASSYGRVRYNEQF
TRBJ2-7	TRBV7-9	ASLSGSSYEQY
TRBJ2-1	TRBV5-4	ASSTGDNEQF
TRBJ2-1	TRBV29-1	SLGRTSYNEQF
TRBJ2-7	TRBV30	AWNRVRAFDEQY
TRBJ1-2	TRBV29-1	SVQPYLNYGYT
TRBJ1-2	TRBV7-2	ASRRVASYT
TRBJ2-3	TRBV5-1	ASSLDSSTDTQY
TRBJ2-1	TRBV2	ASSVYGTVLGN
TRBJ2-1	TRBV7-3	ASSPAGAFSYNEQF
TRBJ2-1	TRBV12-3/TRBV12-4	ASRPPVDNEQF
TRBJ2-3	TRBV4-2	ASSHYRGDTQY
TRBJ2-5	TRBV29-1	SVEGGSDLETQY